Presented here are 26 T cell receptor beta chains from one specimen sequenced in a study of cytomegalovirus exposure and HLA in healthy donors (dated by TCRdb to 2016 to 2017). Library preparation was by the immunoSEQ multiplex PCR assay. A mixture of 60 forward primers for TCR Vbeta segments and 13 reverse primers for TCR Jbeta segments was used in the multiplex PCR. Sourced from immuneACCESS, this table was stored by TCRdb with only in-frame sequences that have V and J called. A share of the clones is absent; for the studies checked, an unresolved V gene accounts for under half, and the remainder has no known explanation. The table for this sample lists over 100,000 clones; approximately 70% of them were counted only once. The top ten clones comprise roughly 8.7% of the sample. Sequencing used PBMCs. The receptor set was obtained from a man between 25 and 39 years old in good health and CMV-seropositive.

The genes are TRBV19 and TRBJ1-1, with 8 bases fitting TRBD1. The CDR3 is made up of 18 amino acids. The germline V gene encodes CDR1 LNHDA and CDR2 SQIVND (reference sequence). J was trimmed by 2 bases and V by 4 bases; bases with no gene match: 15. The CDR3 is CASSKRGGQAVGNTEAFF. CDR3 bases: TGTGCCAGTAGTAAAAGGGGGGGACAGGCGGTGGGAAACACTGAAGCTTTCTTT.

The genes are TRBV11-3 and TRBJ1-3, with 9 bases matching TRBD1. The CDR3 is made up of 16 amino acids. Per the germline V gene, CDR1 is SGHNT and CDR2 is YENEEA. V lost 5 bases, J lost 3 bases, and 8 bases stayed unmatched. The CDR3 sequence: CASSASTGGGGNTIYF. In nucleotides, the CDR3 is TGTGCCAGCAGCGCGTCGACAGGGGGAGGTGGAAACACCATATATTTT. Filled out from reference TRBV11-3 and TRBJ1-3, the complete variable domain reads EAGVVQSPRYKIIEKKQPVAFWCNPISGHNTLYWYLQNLGQGPELLIRYENEEAVDDSQLPKDRFSAERLKGVDSTLKIQPAELGDSAVYLCASSASTGGGGNTIYFGEGSWLTVV.

This clone turned up a few times. V gene TRBV7-2 combines with J gene TRBJ1-1; 10 bases are shared with TRBD1. The length of the CDR3 is 14 residues. V shed 7 bases and J 5 bases; nucleotides not matched to a gene: 7. Germline lookup yields CDR1 SGHTA and CDR2 FQGNSA. DNA of the CDR3: TGTGCCAGCAAGGGACAGGGGCAAGAGACTGAAGCTTTCTTT. Encoded protein: CASKGQGQETEAFF. Filled out from reference TRBV7-2 and TRBJ1-1, the complete variable domain reads GAGVSQSPSNKVTEKGKDVELRCDPISGHTALYWYRQSLGQGLEFLIYFQGNSAPDKSGLPSDRFSAERTGGSVSTLTIQRTQQEDSAVYLCASKGQGQETEAFFGQGTRLTVV.

The chain uses TRBV19 and TRBJ2-7; 8 bases are shared with TRBD1. Germline V gene lookup returns CDR1 LNHDA and CDR2 SQIVND (reference sequence). The CDR3 loop spans 14 amino acids. The J segment lost 2 bases and the V segment lost 8 bases, leaving 8 bases of the junction unmatched. The CDR3 sequence: CASSGTGLAYEQYF. The CDR3, as DNA: TGTGCCAGTTCCGGGACAGGCCTGGCCTACGAGCAGTACTTC.

Turning to this clone: At one boundary the junction diverges from the germline segment, which might be a read error. This chain connects TRBV28 to TRBJ1-2, with a tentative D call TRBD1 (6 bases). The germline gives CDR1 MDHEN, CDR2 SYDVKM. The length of the CDR3 is 10 residues. CDR3 sequence: CGVGARGYTF. The DNA for the CDR3 is TGCGGAGTGGGGGCGCGTGGCTACACCTTC.

V gene TRBV4-1 combines with J gene TRBJ1-2; D may be TRBD1 (6 bases). The CDR3 is 15 amino acids. V gave up 4 bases and J gave up 6 bases, with 18 bases separating them. Germline values: CDR1 MGHRA, CDR2 YSYEKL. CDR3 in amino acids: CASSRAGGAVDGYTF. The CDR3 bases are TGCGCCAGCAGCCGCGCGGGGGGCGCGGTGGATGGCTACACCTTC.

The rearrangement links TRBV5-5 to TRBJ2-7; 10 bases line up with TRBD2. The CDR3 runs to 17 residues. J was trimmed by 6 bases and V by 4 bases; bases with no gene match: 16. Germline V gene data show CDR1 as SGHKS and CDR2 as YYEKEE (reference sequence). The CDR3 region is CASSPLAGELRGREQYF. DNA of the CDR3: TGTGCCAGCAGCCCCCTAGCGGGGGAGCTCCGGGGCCGCGAGCAGTACTTC.

The gene calls are TRBV6-1 and TRBJ2-3; 9 bases align to TRBD1. The germline gives CDR1 MNHNS, CDR2 SASEGT. The ends lost 7 bases at V and 3 bases at J; junction bases unmatched: 8. CDR3 size: 15 residues. CDR3 sequence reads: CASTEGQGRTDTQYF. In DNA, the CDR3 is TGTGCCAGCACCGAGGGACAGGGTAGAACAGATACGCAGTATTTT.

This clone was recorded once. The chain carries TRBV25-1 and TRBJ1-4, with 7 bases lining up with TRBD1. The junction had 6 bases not matched to a gene; V was cut back by 5 bases and J by 0 bases. CDR1 and CDR2 from the germline V gene are MGHDK and SYGVNS. CDR3 length: 16 residues. CDR3 sequence (DNA): TGTGCCAGCAGTTCGACAGGGCTTGCAACTAATGAAAAACTGTTTTTT. Translation: CASSSTGLATNEKLFF.

The rearrangement joins TRBV5-1 to TRBJ2-3, with 7 bases aligning to TRBD2. Germline CDR1 is SGHRS and CDR2 is YFSETQ. V lost 0 bases to trimming and J lost 1 base; unmatched junction nucleotides: 8. The CDR3 is made up of 17 amino acids. The CDR3 DNA follows: TGCGCCAGCAGCTTGGCACTCTCTGCGGGGGGCACAGATACGCAGTATTTT. Its protein product is CASSLALSAGGTDTQYF.

Comments on this clone: Other nucleotide sequences in the sample specify the same CDR3. This chain joins TRBV27 and TRBJ1-6, with a possible D match to TRBD1 (6 bases). V was pared by 6 bases and J by 4 bases, with 13 bases between. Germline V CDR1 and CDR2: MNHEY, SMNVEV (reference sequence). The CDR3 consists of 15 residues. This chain's CDR3 is CASSPGVSYNSPLHF. The CDR3 DNA is TGTGCCAGCAGCCCAGGGGTTTCTTATAATTCACCCCTCCACTTT.

The chain has TRBV4-1 and TRBJ2-2; D unresolved. The CDR3 consists of 15 residues. With 1 base removed from V and 2 bases from J, the gap between germline ends came to 8 bases. Germline values: CDR1 MGHRA, CDR2 YSYEKL. The CDR3 region is CASSQVDSNTGELFF. Written as DNA, the CDR3 is TGCGCCAGCAGCCAAGTTGACTCTAACACCGGGGAGCTGTTTTTT.

This clone appeared once. The rearrangement links TRBV5-5 to TRBJ2-2, with a tentative D call TRBD2 (5 bases). Germline V gene data show CDR1 as SGHKS and CDR2 as YYEKEE (reference sequence). Trimming stripped 2 bases from V and 3 bases from J, with 11 bases between. The CDR3 is 15 amino acids. The DNA for the CDR3 is TGTGCCAGCAGCTTCAGGAGGTCGGACACCGGGGAGCTGTTTTTT. Translated: CASSFRRSDTGELFF.

The chain has TRBV2 and TRBJ2-7, with D possibly being TRBD1 (5 bases). Germline V gene lookup returns CDR1 SNHLY and CDR2 FYNNEI. V was pared by 2 bases and J by 3 bases, with 11 bases between. There are 14 residues in the CDR3. CDR3 residues: CASSESRALYEQYF. CDR3 coding DNA: TGTGCCAGCAGTGAATCCAGGGCCCTCTACGAGCAGTACTTC. Combining the CDR3 with reference TRBV2 and TRBJ2-7 gives the whole variable domain EPEVTQTPSHQVTQMGQEVILRCVPISNHLYFYWYRQILGQKVEFLVSFYNNEISEKSEIFDDQFSVERPDGSNFTLKIRSTKLEDSAMYFCASSESRALYEQYFGPGTRLTVT.

The table lists this clone with a few counts. J is TRBJ1-5 and V is TRBV28; unclear D gene. CDR3 length equals 16 residues. Germline CDR1 reads MDHEN; CDR2 reads SYDVKM. V lost 3 bases and J lost 4, with 16 bases in between. The CDR3 loop reads CASSFSSEGSNQPQHF. CDR3 bases: TGTGCCAGCAGTTTTAGTTCAGAGGGTTCAAATCAGCCCCAGCATTTT.

The chain couples TRBV6-6 to TRBJ1-5, with 9 bases that match TRBD1. V lost 5 bases, J lost 2 bases, and 4 bases stayed unmatched. Germline V gene data show CDR1 as MNHNY and CDR2 as SVGAGI (reference sequence). The CDR3 has 15 residues. This CDR3 is CASSRRTGGNQPQHF. CDR3 coding DNA: TGTGCCAGCAGTCGGAGGACAGGGGGCAATCAGCCCCAGCATTTT.

V usage is TRBV7-2 and J usage is TRBJ2-3; 9 nucleotides align to TRBD2. From germline, CDR1 is SGHTA and CDR2 FQGNSA. The CDR3 has 17 residues. V dropped 1 base and J dropped 0; count of bases not matched to a gene: 5. The CDR3 reads CASSLDVAGASTDTQYF. The CDR3 DNA reads as TGTGCCAGCAGCTTAGATGTAGCGGGGGCGAGCACAGATACGCAGTATTTT.

The chain has TRBV30 and TRBJ2-1; no reliable D call. Germline V gene data show CDR1 as GTSNPN and CDR2 as SVGIG (reference sequence). The CDR3 covers 14 residues. V was pared by 5 bases and J by 2 bases, with 13 bases between. In DNA, the CDR3 is TGTGCCTGGGTACGGGTCGTAGCCTACAATGAGCAGTTCTTC. Translated: CAWVRVVAYNEQFF.

This chain joins TRBV28 and TRBJ1-2; TRBD1 is a possible D gene (5 bases). CDR1 is MDHEN and CDR2 is SYDVKM in the germline V gene. The CDR3 is made up of 15 amino acids. Trimming cost V 8 bases and J 2 bases, with 18 bases left between them. CDR3 sequence: CASHLPDTLNYGYTF. The CDR3 DNA sequence: TGTGCCAGCCATTTACCGGACACACTGAACTATGGCTACACCTTC.

This clone was counted a single time. The chain carries TRBV11-3 and TRBJ1-2; 10 bases align to TRBD1. The V gene end was trimmed by 4 bases and the J gene end by 6 bases; junction bases not matched to a gene: 2. The CDR3 loop spans 13 amino acids. Germline V gene lookup returns CDR1 SGHNT and CDR2 YENEEA. The CDR3: CASSSGTGDGYTF. The CDR3 DNA follows: TGTGCCAGCAGCTCCGGGACAGGGGATGGCTACACCTTC.

The CDR3 sequence: CASSLGGNIQYF. In nucleotides, the CDR3 is TGTGCCAGCAGTTTGGGGGGGAACATTCAGTACTTC. The gene calls are TRBV28 and TRBJ2-4; 7 nucleotides line up with TRBD2. The germline CDR1 and CDR2 sequences are MDHEN and SYDVKM. The V gene end was trimmed by 3 bases and the J gene end by 7 bases; junction bases not matched to a gene: 0. The CDR3 runs 12 residues.

This clone was detected only once. As DNA, the CDR3 is TGTGCCAGTAGTATAGTTGGAGGAGTGTCTGGGGCCAACGTCCTGACTTTC. This encodes CASSIVGGVSGANVLTF. V gene TRBV19 combines with J gene TRBJ2-6; D may be TRBD2 (5 bases). CDR3 length equals 17 residues. V lost 1 base, J lost 1 base, and 11 bases lay in between. The germline V gene has CDR1 LNHDA and CDR2 SQIVND (reference sequence).

This clone was recorded once. This rearrangement joins TRBV27 to TRBJ1-1; no definite D call. Germline V gene sequence: CDR1 MNHEY, CDR2 SMNVEV (reference sequence). Trimming cost V 2 bases and J 9 bases, with 10 bases left between them. There are 12 residues in the CDR3. The CDR3 here is CASSLRAGKAFF. The CDR3, as DNA: TGTGCCAGCAGTTTAAGGGCGGGCAAAGCTTTCTTT.

The chain employs TRBV7-9 and TRBJ2-2; D possibly corresponds to TRBD2 (6 bases). Trimming removed 8 bases from V and 10 bases from J, with 14 bases in between. The CDR3 totals 12 residues. Germline V gives CDR1 SEHNR, CDR2 FQNEAQ (reference sequence). CDR3 sequence reads: CASRPAGSELFF. The CDR3 nucleotides are TGTGCCAGCCGCCCTGCGGGGTCGGAGCTGTTTTTT.

The chain recombines TRBV4-3 with TRBJ1-1; 11 nucleotides align to TRBD1. CDR3 size: 19 residues. J was trimmed by 1 base and V by 2 bases; bases with no gene match: 12. Per the germline V gene, CDR1 is LGHNA and CDR2 is YSLEER. The CDR3 DNA sequence: TGCGCCAGCAGCCAATCCTTCGGACAGGGGGCAAGGGGGAACACTGAAGCTTTCTTT. It encodes CASSQSFGQGARGNTEAFF.

This clone was counted a few times. The chain links TRBV7-9 to TRBJ1-2; D call uncertain. The CDR3 totals 13 residues. Per the germline V gene, CDR1 is SEHNR and CDR2 is FQNEAQ (reference sequence). Trimming stripped 1 base from V and 5 bases from J, with 8 bases between. The CDR3 region is CASSLEGLYGYTF. The CDR3 region has the DNA TGTGCCAGCAGCTTAGAAGGACTGTATGGCTACACCTTC.